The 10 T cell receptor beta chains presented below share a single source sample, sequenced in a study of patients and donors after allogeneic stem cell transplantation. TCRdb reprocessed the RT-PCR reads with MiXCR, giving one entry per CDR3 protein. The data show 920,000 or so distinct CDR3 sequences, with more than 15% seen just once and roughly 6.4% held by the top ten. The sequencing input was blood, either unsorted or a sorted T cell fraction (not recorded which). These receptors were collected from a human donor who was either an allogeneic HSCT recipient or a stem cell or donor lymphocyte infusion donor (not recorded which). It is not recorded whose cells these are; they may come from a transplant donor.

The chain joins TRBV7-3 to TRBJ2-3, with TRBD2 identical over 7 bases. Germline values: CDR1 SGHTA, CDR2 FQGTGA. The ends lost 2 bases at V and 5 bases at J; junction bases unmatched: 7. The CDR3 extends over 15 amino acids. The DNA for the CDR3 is TGTGCCAGCAGCTTAGAAAGTACTAGCGTAGATACGCAGTATTTT. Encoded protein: CASSLESTSVDTQYF. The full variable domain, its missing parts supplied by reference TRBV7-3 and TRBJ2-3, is GAGVSQTPSNKVTEKGKYVELRCDPISGHTALYWYRQSLGQGPEFLIYFQGTGAADDSGLPNDRFFAVRPEGSVSTLKIQRTERGDSAVYLCASSLESTSVDTQYFGPGTRLTVL.

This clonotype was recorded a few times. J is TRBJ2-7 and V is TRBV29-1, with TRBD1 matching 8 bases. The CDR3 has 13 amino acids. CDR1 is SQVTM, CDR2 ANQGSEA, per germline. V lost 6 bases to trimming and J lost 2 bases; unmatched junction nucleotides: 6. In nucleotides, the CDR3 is TGCAGCGTGGTAAAACAGGGGGCCTACGAGCAGTACTTC. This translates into CSVVKQGAYEQYF.

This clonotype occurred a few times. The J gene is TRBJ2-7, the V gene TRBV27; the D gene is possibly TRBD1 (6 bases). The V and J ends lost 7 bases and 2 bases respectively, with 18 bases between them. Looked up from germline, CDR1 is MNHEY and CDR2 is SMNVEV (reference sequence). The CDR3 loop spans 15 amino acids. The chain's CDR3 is CASNSGEGQPYEQYF. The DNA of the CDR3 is TGTGCCAGCAACTCCGGAGAAGGACAGCCCTACGAGCAGTACTTC.

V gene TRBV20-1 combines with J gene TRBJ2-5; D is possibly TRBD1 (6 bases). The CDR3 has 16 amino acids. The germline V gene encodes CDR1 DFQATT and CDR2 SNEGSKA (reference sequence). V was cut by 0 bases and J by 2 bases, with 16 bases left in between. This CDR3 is CSARESRTAKQETQYF. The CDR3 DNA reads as TGCAGTGCTAGAGAATCGCGGACAGCTAAACAAGAGACCCAGTACTTC.

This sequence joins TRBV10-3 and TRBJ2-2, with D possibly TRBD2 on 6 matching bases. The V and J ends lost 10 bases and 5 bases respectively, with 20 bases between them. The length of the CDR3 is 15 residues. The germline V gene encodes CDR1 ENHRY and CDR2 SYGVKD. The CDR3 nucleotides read TGTGCCACCCGAGGGCCCGGGAGTTATACCGGGGAGCTGTTTTTT. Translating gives CATRGPGSYTGELFF.

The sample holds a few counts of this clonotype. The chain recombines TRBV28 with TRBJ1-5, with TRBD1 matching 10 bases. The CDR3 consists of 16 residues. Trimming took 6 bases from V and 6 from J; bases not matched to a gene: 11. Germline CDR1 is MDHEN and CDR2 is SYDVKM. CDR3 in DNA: TGTGCCAGCAGACGAACAGGGACAGGGGCGGGTCAGCCCCAGCATTTT. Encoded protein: CASRRTGTGAGQPQHF.

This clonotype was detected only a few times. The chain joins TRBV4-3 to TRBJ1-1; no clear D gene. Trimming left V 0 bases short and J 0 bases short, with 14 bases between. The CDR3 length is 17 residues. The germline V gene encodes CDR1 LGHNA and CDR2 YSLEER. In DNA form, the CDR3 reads TGCGCCAGCAGCCAAGATGTACTCGTTACAGTGAACACTGAAGCTTTCTTT. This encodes CASSQDVLVTVNTEAFF.

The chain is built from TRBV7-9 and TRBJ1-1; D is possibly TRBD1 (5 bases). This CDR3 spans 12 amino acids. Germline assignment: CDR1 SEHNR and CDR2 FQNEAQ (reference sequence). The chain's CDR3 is CEAWGMNTEAFF. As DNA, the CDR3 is TGTGAGGCGTGGGGCATGAACACTGAAGCTTTCTTT.

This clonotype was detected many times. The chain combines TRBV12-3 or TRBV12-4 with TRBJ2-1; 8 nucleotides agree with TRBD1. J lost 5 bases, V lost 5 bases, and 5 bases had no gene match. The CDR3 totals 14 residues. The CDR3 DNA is TGTGCCAGCAGTGCACAGGGGGTTCACAATGAGCAGTTCTTC. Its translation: CASSAQGVHNEQFF.

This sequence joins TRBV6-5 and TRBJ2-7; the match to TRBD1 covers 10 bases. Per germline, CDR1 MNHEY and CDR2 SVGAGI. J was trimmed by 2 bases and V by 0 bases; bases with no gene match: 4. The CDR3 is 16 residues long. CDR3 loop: CASSYSGTGDPYEQYF. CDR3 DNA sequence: TGTGCCAGCAGTTACTCCGGGACAGGGGATCCCTACGAGCAGTACTTC.